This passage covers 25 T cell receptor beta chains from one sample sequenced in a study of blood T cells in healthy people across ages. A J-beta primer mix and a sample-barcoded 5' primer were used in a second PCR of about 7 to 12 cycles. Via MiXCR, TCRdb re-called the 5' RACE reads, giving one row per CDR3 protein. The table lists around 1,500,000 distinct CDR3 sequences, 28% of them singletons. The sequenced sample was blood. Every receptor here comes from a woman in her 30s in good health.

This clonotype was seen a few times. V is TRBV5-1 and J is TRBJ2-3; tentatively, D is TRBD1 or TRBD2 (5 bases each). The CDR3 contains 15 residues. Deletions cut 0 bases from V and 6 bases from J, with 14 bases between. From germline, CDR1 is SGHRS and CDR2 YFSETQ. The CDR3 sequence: CASSLGQRGWDTQYF. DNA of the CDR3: TGCGCCAGCAGCTTGGGACAGAGGGGATGGGATACGCAGTATTTT.

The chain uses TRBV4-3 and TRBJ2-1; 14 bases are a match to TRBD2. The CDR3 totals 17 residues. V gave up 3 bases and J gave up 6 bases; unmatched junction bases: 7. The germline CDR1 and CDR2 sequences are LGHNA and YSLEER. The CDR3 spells CASSQGGLAGVRNEQFF. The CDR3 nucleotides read TGCGCCAGCAGCCAGGGGGGACTAGCGGGAGTTCGCAATGAGCAGTTCTTC.

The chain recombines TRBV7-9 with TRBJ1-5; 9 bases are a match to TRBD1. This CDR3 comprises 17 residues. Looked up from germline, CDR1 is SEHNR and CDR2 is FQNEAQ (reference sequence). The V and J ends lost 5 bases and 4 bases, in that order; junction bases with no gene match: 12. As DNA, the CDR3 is TGTGCCAGCAGCCTATATCCCGGGACAGGGATAAATCAGCCCCAGCATTTT. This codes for CASSLYPGTGINQPQHF.

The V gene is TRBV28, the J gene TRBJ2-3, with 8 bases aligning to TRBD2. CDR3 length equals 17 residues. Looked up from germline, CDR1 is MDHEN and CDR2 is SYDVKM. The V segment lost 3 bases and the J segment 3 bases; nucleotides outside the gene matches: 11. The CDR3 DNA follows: TGTGCCAGCAGTTTTCCGGGGCGGGGGGCAGGTACAGATACGCAGTATTTT. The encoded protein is CASSFPGRGAGTDTQYF. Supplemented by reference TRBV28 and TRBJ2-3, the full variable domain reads DVKVTQSSRYLVKRTGEKVFLECVQDMDHENMFWYRQDPGLGLRLIYFSYDVKMKEKGDIPEGYSVSREKKERFSLILESASTNQTSMYLCASSFPGRGAGTDTQYFGPGTRLTVL.

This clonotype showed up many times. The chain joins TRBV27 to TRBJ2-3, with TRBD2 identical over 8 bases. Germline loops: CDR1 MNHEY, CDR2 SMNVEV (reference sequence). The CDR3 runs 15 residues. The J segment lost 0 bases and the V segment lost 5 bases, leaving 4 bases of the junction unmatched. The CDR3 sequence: CASSVLAASTDTQYF. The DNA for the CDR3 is TGTGCCAGCAGTGTACTAGCGGCTAGCACAGATACGCAGTATTTT.

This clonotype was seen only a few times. The CDR3 bases are TGCAGCGTTACCCCGGGACAGGGGCCTTACGAGCAGTACTTC. It yields the protein CSVTPGQGPYEQYF. This rearrangement joins TRBV29-1 to TRBJ2-7, with TRBD1 matching over 10 bases. Germline CDR1 reads SQVTM; CDR2 reads ANQGSEA. The CDR3 contains 14 residues. Trimming at V came to 5 bases and at J to 4 bases, leaving 8 bases not matched to a gene.

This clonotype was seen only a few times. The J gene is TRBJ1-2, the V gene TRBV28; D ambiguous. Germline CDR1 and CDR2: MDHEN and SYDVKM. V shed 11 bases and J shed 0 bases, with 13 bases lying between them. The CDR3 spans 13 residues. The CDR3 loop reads CARNPVSNYGYTF. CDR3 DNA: TGTGCCCGCAATCCAGTCTCTAACTATGGCTACACCTTC.

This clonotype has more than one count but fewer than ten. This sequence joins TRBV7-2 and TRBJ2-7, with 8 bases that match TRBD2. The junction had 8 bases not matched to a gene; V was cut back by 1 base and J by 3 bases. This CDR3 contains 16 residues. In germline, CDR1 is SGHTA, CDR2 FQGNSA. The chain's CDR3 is CASSLVMLAGRYEQYF. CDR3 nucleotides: TGTGCCAGCAGCTTAGTAATGCTAGCGGGCCGCTACGAGCAGTACTTC.

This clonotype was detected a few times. The CDR3 loop reads CAVRPGPQPDEQFF. In DNA, the CDR3 is TGTGCCGTCCGTCCGGGCCCCCAACCGGATGAGCAGTTCTTC. The V call is TRBV12-3 or TRBV12-4, the J call TRBJ2-1, with unresolved D. This CDR3 has 14 residues. Deletions cut 11 bases from V and 8 bases from J, with 22 bases between.

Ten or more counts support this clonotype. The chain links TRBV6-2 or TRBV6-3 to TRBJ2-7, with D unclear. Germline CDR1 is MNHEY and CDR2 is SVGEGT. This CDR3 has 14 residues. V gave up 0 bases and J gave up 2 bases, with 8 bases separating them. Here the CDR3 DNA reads TGTGCCAGCAGTTACTCGCTAGGAGCCTACGAGCAGTACTTC. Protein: CASSYSLGAYEQYF.

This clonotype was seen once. CDR3 amino acids: CASSLSSFAAFF. Written as DNA, the CDR3 is TGTGCCAGCAGTTTAAGTAGTTTTGCGGCTTTCTTT. The rearrangement joins TRBV12-3 or TRBV12-4 to TRBJ1-1, with unresolved D. The CDR3 sequence is 12 residues long. Trimming took off 2 bases at V and 11 bases at J, with 12 bases between the two ends.

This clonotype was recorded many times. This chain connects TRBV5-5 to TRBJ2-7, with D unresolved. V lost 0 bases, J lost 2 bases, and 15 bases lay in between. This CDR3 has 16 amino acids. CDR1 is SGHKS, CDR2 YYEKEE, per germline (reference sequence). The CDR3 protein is CASSLALGIRAYEQYF. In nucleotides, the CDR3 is TGTGCCAGCAGCTTGGCCTTGGGGATCAGAGCCTACGAGCAGTACTTC.

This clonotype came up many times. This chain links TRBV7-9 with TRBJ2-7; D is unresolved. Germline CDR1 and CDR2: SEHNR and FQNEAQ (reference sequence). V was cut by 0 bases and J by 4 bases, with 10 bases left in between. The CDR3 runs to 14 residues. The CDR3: CASSLAAGPYEQYF. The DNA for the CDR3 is TGTGCCAGCAGCTTAGCGGCAGGTCCATACGAGCAGTACTTC.

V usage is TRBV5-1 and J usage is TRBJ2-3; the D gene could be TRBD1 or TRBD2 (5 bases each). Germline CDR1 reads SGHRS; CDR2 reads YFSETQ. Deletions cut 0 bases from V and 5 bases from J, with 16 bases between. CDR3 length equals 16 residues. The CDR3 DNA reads TGCGCCAGCAGCTTGGCCGGGGCGGAGAGTGTAGATACGCAGTATTTT. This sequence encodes CASSLAGAESVDTQYF.

CDR3 amino acids: CATSNLDRNSPLHF. The CDR3 coding sequence is TGTGCCACCAGCAACTTGGATCGTAATTCACCCCTCCACTTT. The chain has TRBV15 and TRBJ1-6; D is ambiguous. This CDR3 is 14 amino acids long. Trimming took 4 bases from V and 6 from J, leaving 10 bases between them. Germline CDR1 is LNHNV and CDR2 is YYDKDF (reference sequence).

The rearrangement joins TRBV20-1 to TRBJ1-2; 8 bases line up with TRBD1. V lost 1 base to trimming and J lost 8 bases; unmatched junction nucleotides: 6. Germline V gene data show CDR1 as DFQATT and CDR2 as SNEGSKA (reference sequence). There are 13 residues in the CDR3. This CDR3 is CSARVDRGRGYTF. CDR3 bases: TGCAGTGCTAGAGTCGACAGGGGTAGGGGCTACACCTTC.

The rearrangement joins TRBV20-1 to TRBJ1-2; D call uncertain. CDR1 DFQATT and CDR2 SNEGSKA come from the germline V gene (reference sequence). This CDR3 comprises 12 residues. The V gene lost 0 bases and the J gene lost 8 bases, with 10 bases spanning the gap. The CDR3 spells CSARDRPLGYTF. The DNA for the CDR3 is TGCAGTGCTAGAGATAGACCCTTAGGCTACACCTTC.

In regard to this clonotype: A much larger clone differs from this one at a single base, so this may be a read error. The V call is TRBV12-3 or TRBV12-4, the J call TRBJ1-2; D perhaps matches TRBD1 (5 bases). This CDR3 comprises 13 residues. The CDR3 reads CANSLGAAYGYTF. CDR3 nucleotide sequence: TGTGCCAACAGTTTAGGGGCAGCCTATGGCTACACCTTC.

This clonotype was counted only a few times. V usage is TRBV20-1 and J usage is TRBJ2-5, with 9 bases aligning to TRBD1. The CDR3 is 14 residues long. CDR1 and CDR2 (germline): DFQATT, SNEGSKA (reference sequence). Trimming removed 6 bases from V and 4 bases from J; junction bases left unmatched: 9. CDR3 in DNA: TGCAGTGCACAGGGGGCGCGGGATGCAGAGACCCAGTACTTC. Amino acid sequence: CSAQGARDAETQYF.

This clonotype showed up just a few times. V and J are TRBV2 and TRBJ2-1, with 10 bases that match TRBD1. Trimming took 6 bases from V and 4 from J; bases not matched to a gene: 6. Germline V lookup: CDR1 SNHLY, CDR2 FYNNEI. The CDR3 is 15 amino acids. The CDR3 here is CASRTRQGAYNEQFF. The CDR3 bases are TGTGCCAGCAGGACCAGACAGGGGGCGTACAATGAGCAGTTCTTC.

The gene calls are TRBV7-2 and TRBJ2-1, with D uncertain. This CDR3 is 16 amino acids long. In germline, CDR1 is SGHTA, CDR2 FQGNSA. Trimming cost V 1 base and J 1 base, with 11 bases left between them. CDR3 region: CASSLESRSSYNEQFF. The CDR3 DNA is TGTGCCAGCAGCTTAGAGTCGAGAAGTTCCTACAATGAGCAGTTCTTC. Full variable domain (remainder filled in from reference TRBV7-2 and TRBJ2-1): GAGVSQSPSNKVTEKGKDVELRCDPISGHTALYWYRQSLGQGLEFLIYFQGNSAPDKSGLPSDRFSAERTGGSVSTLTIQRTQQEDSAVYLCASSLESRSSYNEQFFGPGTRLTVL.

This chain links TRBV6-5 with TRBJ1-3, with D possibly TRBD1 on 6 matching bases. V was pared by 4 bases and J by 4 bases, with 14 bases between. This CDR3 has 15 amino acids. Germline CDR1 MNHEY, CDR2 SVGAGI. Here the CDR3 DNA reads TGTGCCAGCAGTTCACGCCGACAGGCCGGAAACACCATATATTTT. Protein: CASSSRRQAGNTIYF.

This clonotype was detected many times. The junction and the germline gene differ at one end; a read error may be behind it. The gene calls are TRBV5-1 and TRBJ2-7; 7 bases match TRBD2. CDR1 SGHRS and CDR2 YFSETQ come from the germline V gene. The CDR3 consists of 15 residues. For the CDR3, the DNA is TGTGCCAGCAGTTTGGTGGGCGGGGGACCCTACGAGCAGTACTTC. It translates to CASSLVGGGPYEQYF.

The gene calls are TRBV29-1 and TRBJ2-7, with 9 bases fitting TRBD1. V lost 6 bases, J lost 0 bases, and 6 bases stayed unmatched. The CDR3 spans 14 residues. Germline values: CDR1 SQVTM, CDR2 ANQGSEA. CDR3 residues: CSVARQGGSYEQYF. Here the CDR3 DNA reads TGCAGCGTCGCGAGACAGGGGGGCTCCTACGAGCAGTACTTC.

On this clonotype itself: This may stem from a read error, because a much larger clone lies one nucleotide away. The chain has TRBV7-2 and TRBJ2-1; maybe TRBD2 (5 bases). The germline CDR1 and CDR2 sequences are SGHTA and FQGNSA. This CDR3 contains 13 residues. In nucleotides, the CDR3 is TGTGCCGGCAGCTTAGAGCGGCAGAATGAGCAGTTCTTC. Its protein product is CAGSLERQNEQFF.